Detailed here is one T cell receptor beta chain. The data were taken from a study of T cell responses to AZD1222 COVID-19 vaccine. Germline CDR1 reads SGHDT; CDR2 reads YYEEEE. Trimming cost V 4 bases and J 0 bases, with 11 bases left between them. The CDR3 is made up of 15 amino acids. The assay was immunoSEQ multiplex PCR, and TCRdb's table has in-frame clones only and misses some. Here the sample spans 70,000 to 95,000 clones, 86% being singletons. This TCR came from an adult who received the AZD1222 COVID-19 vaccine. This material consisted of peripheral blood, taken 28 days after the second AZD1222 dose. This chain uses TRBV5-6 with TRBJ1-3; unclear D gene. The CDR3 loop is CASSRSSVSGNTIYF. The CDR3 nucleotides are TGTGCCAGCAGCCGTAGCAGCGTCTCTGGAAACACCATATATTTT.